This section outlines one T cell receptor beta chain sequence together with its context. The antigen remains unidentified. This entry is derived from a study of T cell responses to AZD1222 COVID-19 vaccine. Libraries were prepared by immunoSEQ multiplex PCR; TCRdb keeps only in-frame clonotypes and omits some of them. Among approximately 140,000 clones listed, 92% were seen once. Study conclusions and caveats: At baseline, seropositivity was found in only a handful of AZD1222 recipients.

This specimen consisted of peripheral blood, obtained 28 days after the second AZD1222 dose. The sequence was obtained from an adult who received the AZD1222 COVID-19 vaccine.

CDR3 bases: TGTGCCAGCAGTGTAACTCTCCCGGGGGTAGCTTTCTTT. Encoded protein: CASSVTLPGVAFF. The chain couples TRBV12-3 or TRBV12-4 to TRBJ1-1; tentative D call: TRBD1 (5 bases). Trimming removed 5 bases from V and 10 bases from J, with 17 bases in between. This CDR3 is 13 amino acids long.